The rows below give T cell receptor beta chains drawn from one sample of a study of shared clonotypes between healthy human individuals. Libraries were prepared by immunoSEQ multiplex PCR; TCRdb keeps only in-frame clonotypes and omits some of them. The profile shows approximately 2,000,000 clones, 85% to 95% of them singletons. Source material: naive CD8+ T cells from PBMCs. These receptor sequences come from a man aged 18 to 30 in good health. Some clones in this sample may be carry-over from other donors' samples. CDR3s include the opening cysteine and the closing phenylalanine or tryptophan. D genes are given only for firm matches. Some rows mark clone size as missing; the rest say once, few, many or name a class of expanded clone.

. TRBJ2-7 . TRBV16 CASSQSYGGSHEQYF TGTGCCAGCAGCCAATCATACGGGGGCAGTCACGAGCAGTACTTC
. TRBJ2-7 . TRBV29-1 CSVGGPPYEQYF TGCAGCGTTGGTGGGCCTCCCTACGAGCAGTACTTC
TRBD1 TRBJ1-1 . TRBV2 CASPKWRDRGTEAFF TGTGCCAGCCCTAAATGGAGGGACAGGGGCACTGAAGCTTTCTTT
. TRBJ2-1 . TRBV7-2 CASSSRQQAPANEQFF TGTGCCAGCAGCTCAAGACAGCAGGCGCCCGCCAATGAGCAGTTCTTC
TRBD2 TRBJ2-1 once TRBV4-1 CASSQKPLAGVYNEQFF TGCGCCAGCAGCCAAAAACCCCTAGCGGGGGTATACAATGAGCAGTTCTTC
. TRBJ1-5 . TRBV28 CASSFLRGNQPQHF TGTGCCAGCAGTTTCCTCCGCGGCAATCAGCCCCAGCATTTT
TRBD1 TRBJ1-2 . TRBV28 CASSPQYRTGASFGYTF TGTGCCAGCAGTCCACAATATCGCACAGGGGCGTCCTTTGGCTACACCTTC
TRBD1 TRBJ1-4 . TRBV5-8 CASIPDRAEKLFF TGTGCCAGCATCCCGGACAGGGCAGAAAAACTGTTTTTT
. TRBJ1-5 . TRBV28 CASSLGVRGDQPQHF TGTGCCAGCAGTTTAGGAGTACGAGGGGATCAGCCCCAGCATTTT
TRBD1 TRBJ1-2 . TRBV6-5 CASSYEGQGYGYTF TGTGCCAGCAGTTACGAGGGACAGGGATATGGCTACACCTTC
TRBD1 TRBJ2-7 . TRBV4-1 CASSTWAGGSYEQYF TGCGCCAGCAGCACATGGGCAGGGGGCTCCTACGAGCAGTACTTC
TRBD1 TRBJ1-4 . TRBV2 CASSDDRDSLNEKLFF TGTGCCAGCAGCGACGACCGGGACAGCCTTAATGAAAAACTGTTTTTT
. TRBJ2-7 . TRBV6-5 CASTSFSYEQYF TGTGCCAGCACCTCCTTCTCCTACGAGCAGTACTTC
. TRBJ2-3 . TRBV4-1 CASSQDVDTQYF TGCGCCAGCAGCCAAGACGTAGATACGCAGTATTTT
. TRBJ2-7 . TRBV9 CASTEGTRANYEQYF TGTGCCAGCACCGAGGGTACTAGAGCTAACTACGAGCAGTACTTC
. TRBJ1-5 . TRBV16 CASSQAGPNDNQPQHF TGTGCCAGCAGCCAAGCCGGACCAAATGACAATCAGCCCCAGCATTTT
. TRBJ1-5 . TRBV19 CASSVADTSNQPQHF TGTGCCAGTAGTGTAGCTGACACTAGCAATCAGCCCCAGCATTTT
TRBD2 TRBJ2-7 few TRBV27 CASSFLAGDEQYF TGTGCCAGCAGTTTTCTGGCGGGAGACGAGCAGTACTTC
TRBD2 TRBJ2-1 . TRBV2 CASSEALTSGGNEQFF TGTGCCAGCAGTGAAGCGCTGACTAGCGGAGGTAATGAGCAGTTCTTC
TRBD1 TRBJ1-1 . TRBV5-6 CASSRQGEFTEAFF TGTGCCAGCAGCCGACAGGGGGAGTTCACTGAAGCTTTCTTT
. TRBJ2-3 . TRBV27 CASSASTDTQYF TGTGCCAGCAGCGCTAGCACAGATACGCAGTATTTT
TRBD1 TRBJ2-1 . TRBV2 CASSDPDRARGNEQFF TGTGCCAGCAGCGACCCGGACAGGGCTCGGGGCAATGAGCAGTTCTTC
. TRBJ2-4 . TRBV5-4 CASSFRTDLAKNIQYF TGTGCCAGCAGCTTCAGGACAGATCTAGCCAAAAACATTCAGTACTTC
TRBD1 TRBJ2-4 . TRBV7-9 CASSSDSGTGAMGIQYF TGTGCCAGCAGCTCGGACTCCGGGACAGGGGCCATGGGCATTCAGTACTTC
. TRBJ1-4 . TRBV7-9 CASSFSTALNEKLFF TGTGCCAGCAGCTTTTCGACAGCCCTTAATGAAAAACTGTTTTTT
. TRBJ2-7 . TRBV30 CAWSGTQQYF TGTGCCTGGAGCGGGACGCAGCAGTACTTC
. TRBJ2-7 . TRBV28 CASSLPPGGVINAYEQYF TGTGCCAGCAGTTTACCACCGGGCGGGGTGATTAATGCCTACGAGCAGTACTTC
. TRBJ2-7 . TRBV6-6 CASSYQETYEQYF TGTGCCAGCAGTTACCAGGAGACCTACGAGCAGTACTTC
. TRBJ1-2 . TRBV4-1 CASSQDRAETGYGYTF TGCGCCAGCAGCCAAGATCGGGCGGAGACAGGCTATGGCTACACCTTC
. TRBJ1-4 . TRBV7-9 CASSFPGATNEKLFF TGTGCCAGCAGCTTCCCCGGTGCAACTAATGAAAAACTGTTTTTT
. TRBJ1-5 . TRBV4-1 CASSQDRLQPQHF TGCGCCAGCAGCCAAGATAGGCTTCAGCCCCAGCATTTT
. TRBJ2-7 . TRBV5-6 CASSLAPAGIYEQYF TGTGCCAGCAGCTTGGCCCCCGCAGGGATATACGAGCAGTACTTC
. TRBJ2-1 . TRBV4-3 CASSQDSFDEQFF TGCGCCAGCAGCCAAGACTCCTTTGATGAGCAGTTCTTC
TRBD1 TRBJ1-1 . TRBV28 CASSFAGQLTYEAFF TGTGCCAGCAGTTTTGCGGGACAGTTGACTTATGAAGCTTTCTTT
. TRBJ1-2 . TRBV7-9 CASSLDVGGMDGYTF TGTGCCAGCAGCTTAGACGTCGGGGGAATGGATGGCTACACCTTC
TRBD2 TRBJ2-1 once TRBV11-3 CASSLDGREEQFF TGTGCCAGCAGCTTAGACGGGCGGGAGGAGCAGTTCTTC
TRBD2 TRBJ2-3 . TRBV5-1 CASRAGGFMGADTQYF TGCGCCTCCCGAGCGGGAGGGTTTATGGGCGCAGATACGCAGTATTTT
. TRBJ1-1 . TRBV5-1 CASSLGPGPNTEAFF TGCGCCAGCAGCTTGGGCCCAGGGCCTAACACTGAAGCTTTCTTT
. TRBJ2-1 . TRBV27 CASTNGGSYNEQFF TGTGCCAGCACTAACGGGGGTTCCTACAATGAGCAGTTCTTC
. TRBJ1-4 . TRBV4-3 CASSQNRVNEKLFF TGCGCCAGCAGCCAAAACAGGGTTAATGAAAAACTGTTTTTT
TRBD2 TRBJ2-1 few TRBV11-2 CASSLMRTSGHNEQFF TGTGCCAGCAGCCTTATGAGGACTAGCGGACACAATGAGCAGTTCTTC
TRBD1 TRBJ1-5 . TRBV19 CATLPPGQGVHQPQHF TGTGCCACCCTACCTCCGGGACAGGGGGTTCACCAGCCCCAGCATTTT
TRBD1 TRBJ2-7 . TRBV7-2 CASSPRDRGPAYEQYF TGTGCCAGCAGCCCGCGGGACAGGGGGCCGGCCTACGAGCAGTACTTC
. TRBJ2-1 once TRBV7-3 CASSLMTAGSYNEQFF TGTGCCAGCAGCTTAATGACTGCGGGCTCCTACAATGAGCAGTTCTTC
. TRBJ2-2 . TRBV7-6 CASSYYSQGEISGTVELFF TGTGCCAGCAGCTACTATTCACAGGGGGAGATTAGCGGGACAGTGGAGCTGTTTTTT
. TRBJ1-5 . TRBV25-1 CASSVGSYQPQHF TGTGCCAGCAGTGTAGGCAGCTATCAGCCCCAGCATTTT
. TRBJ2-1 . TRBV6-5 CASSYSSPGDEQFF TGTGCCAGCAGTTACTCGTCGCCGGGGGATGAGCAGTTCTTC
. TRBJ1-1 . TRBV6-6 CASSPPAAANTEAFF TGTGCCAGCAGCCCGCCGGCAGCCGCGAACACTGAAGCTTTCTTT
TRBD2 TRBJ2-7 . TRBV10-3 CAISELAESYEQYF TGTGCCATCAGTGAGCTAGCGGAGAGCTACGAGCAGTACTTC
. TRBJ2-7 once TRBV29-1 CSVALRRGTSYEQYF TGCAGCGTTGCTCTTCGTCGCGGGACTTCCTACGAGCAGTACTTC
TRBD1 TRBJ2-2 . TRBV7-9 CASRPRDRVTGELFF TGTGCCAGCAGGCCCCGGGACAGGGTGACCGGGGAGCTGTTTTTT
. TRBJ1-5 . TRBV4-3 CASSQDGQPNQPQHF TGCGCCAGCAGCCAAGATGGGCAGCCCAATCAGCCCCAGCATTTT
. TRBJ2-7 . TRBV4-1 CASSQDGLEQYF TGCGCCAGCAGCCAAGATGGCCTCGAGCAGTACTTC